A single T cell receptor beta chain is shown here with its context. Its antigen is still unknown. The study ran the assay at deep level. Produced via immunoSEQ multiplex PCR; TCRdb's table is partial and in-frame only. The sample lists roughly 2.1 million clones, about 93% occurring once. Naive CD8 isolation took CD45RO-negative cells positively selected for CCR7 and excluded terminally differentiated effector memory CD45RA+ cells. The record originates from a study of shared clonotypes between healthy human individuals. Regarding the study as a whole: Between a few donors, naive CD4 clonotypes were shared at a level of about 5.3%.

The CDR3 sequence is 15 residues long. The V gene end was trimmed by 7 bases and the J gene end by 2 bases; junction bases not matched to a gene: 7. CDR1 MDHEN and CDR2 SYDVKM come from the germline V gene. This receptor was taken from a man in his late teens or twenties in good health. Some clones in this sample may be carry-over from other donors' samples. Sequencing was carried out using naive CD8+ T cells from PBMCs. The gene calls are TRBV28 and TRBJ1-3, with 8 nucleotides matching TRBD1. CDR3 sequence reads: CASKTDRGTGNTIYF. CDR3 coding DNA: TGTGCCAGCAAAACCGACAGGGGAACTGGAAACACCATATATTTT.